This T cell receptor beta chain was observed in a study of cytomegalovirus exposure and HLA in healthy donors. Comments on this clone: What it recognizes is unknown.

Trimming took off 3 bases at V and 2 bases at J, with 12 bases between the two ends. The germline CDR1 and CDR2 sequences are SGHNT and YYREEE (reference sequence). CDR3 length: 15 residues. Overall study findings and caveats: A later analysis reportedly identified an Asian-associated ancestry cluster as carrying fewer N-insertions than the roughly 700-donor mean.

PCR employed 60 Vbeta and 13 Jbeta primers. Using immunoSEQ multiplex PCR, the repertoire was profiled, and TCRdb retains in-frame clones only, with some absent. The repertoire holds around 110,000 clones, with around 10% as singletons. The source is a man younger than 45 in good health and CMV-seronegative. Input material: PBMCs. The gene calls are TRBV5-4 and TRBJ1-5, with a weak D call TRBD1 (6 bases). CDR3 DNA: TGTGCCAGCAGCTCTGGGGGGGCTGGCAATCAGCCCCAGCATTTT. It translates to CASSSGGAGNQPQHF.